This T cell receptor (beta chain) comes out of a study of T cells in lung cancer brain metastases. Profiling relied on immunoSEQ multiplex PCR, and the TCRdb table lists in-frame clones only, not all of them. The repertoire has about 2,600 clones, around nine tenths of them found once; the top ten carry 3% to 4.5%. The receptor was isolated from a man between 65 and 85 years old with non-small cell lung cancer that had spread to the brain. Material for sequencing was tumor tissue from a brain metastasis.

The CDR3 sequence is CASSLGATQYF. CDR3 DNA: TGTGCCAGCAGCTTAGGAGCGACCCAGTACTTC. This chain links TRBV7-9 with TRBJ2-5; no reliable D call. V was trimmed by 1 base and J by 7 bases, leaving 4 bases between them. The CDR3 is 11 residues long. Germline CDR1 and CDR2: SEHNR and FQNEAQ (reference sequence).